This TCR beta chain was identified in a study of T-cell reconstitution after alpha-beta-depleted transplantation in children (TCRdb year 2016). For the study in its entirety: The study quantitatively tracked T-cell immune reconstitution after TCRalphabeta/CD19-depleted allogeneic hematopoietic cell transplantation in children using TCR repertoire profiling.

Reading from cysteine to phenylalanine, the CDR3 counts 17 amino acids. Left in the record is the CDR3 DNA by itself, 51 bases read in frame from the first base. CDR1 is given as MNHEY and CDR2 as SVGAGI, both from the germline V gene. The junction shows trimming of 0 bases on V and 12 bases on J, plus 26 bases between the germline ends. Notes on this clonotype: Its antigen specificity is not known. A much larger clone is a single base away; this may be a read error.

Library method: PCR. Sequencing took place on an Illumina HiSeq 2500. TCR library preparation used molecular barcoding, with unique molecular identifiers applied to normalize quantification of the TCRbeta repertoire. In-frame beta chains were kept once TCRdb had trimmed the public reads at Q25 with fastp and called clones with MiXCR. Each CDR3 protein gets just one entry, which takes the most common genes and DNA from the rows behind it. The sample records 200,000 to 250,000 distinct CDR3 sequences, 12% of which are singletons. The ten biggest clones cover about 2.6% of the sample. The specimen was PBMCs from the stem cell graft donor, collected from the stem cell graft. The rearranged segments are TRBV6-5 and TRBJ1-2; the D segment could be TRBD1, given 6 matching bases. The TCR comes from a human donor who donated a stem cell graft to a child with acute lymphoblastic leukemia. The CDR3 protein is CASSYSLTGGHLLGDTF. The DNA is TGTGCCAGCAGTTACTCGTTAACCGGGGGACACCTTCTAGGCGACACCTTC.